This T cell receptor beta chain was sequenced in a study of T cells after yellow fever vaccination. TCRdb used MiXCR to reprocess the 5' RACE reads, holding one entry per CDR3 protein. The table lists fewer than 450,000 distinct CDR3 sequences, under 5% of them singletons. The V end lost 0 bases, the J end lost 1 base, and 7 bases lay between the germline ends. CDR3 length: 16 amino acids. Germline CDR1 reads SGHTA; CDR2 reads FQGNSA. The sample holds a few counts of this clonotype. The chain carries TRBV7-2 and TRBJ1-6, with D unresolved. The source is a man younger than 35 who received the YFV17D yellow fever vaccine. Here the sequenced sample was PBMCs, taken 5 days after the yellow fever booster vaccination. CDR3 nucleotide sequence: TGTGCCAGCAGCTTAGCGCAAGGGTCCTATAATTCACCCCTCCACTTT. This sequence encodes CASSLAQGSYNSPLHF. Full variable domain (rest looked up from reference TRBV7-2 and TRBJ1-6): GAGVSQSPSNKVTEKGKDVELRCDPISGHTALYWYRQSLGQGLEFLIYFQGNSAPDKSGLPSDRFSAERTGGSVSTLTIQRTQQEDSAVYLCASSLAQGSYNSPLHFGNGTRLTVT.